These 14 T cell receptor beta chains were all obtained from the same sample, sequenced in a study of T cells in tuberculosis. Sequencing was performed with immunoSEQ multiplex PCR; in TCRdb, only in-frame clones are kept and a portion is missing. The sample has tens of thousands of clones, roughly 94% seen once; the top ten hold 8%. The sequenced sample consisted of PBMCs. The receptors were gathered from a donor aged 5-35 years with latent tuberculosis or without tuberculosis infection.

The chain combines TRBV30 with TRBJ2-1; D is unclear. Germline lookup yields CDR1 GTSNPN and CDR2 SVGIG (reference sequence). The V gene lost 8 bases and the J gene lost 0 bases, with 14 bases spanning the gap. The CDR3 runs to 14 residues. The CDR3 reads CAPPRVSSYNEQFF. The CDR3 DNA reads as TGTGCCCCTCCACGGGTCAGCTCCTACAATGAGCAGTTCTTC.

The rearrangement joins TRBV19 to TRBJ2-1; D is undetermined. Trimming stripped 5 bases from V and 9 bases from J, with 11 bases between. Germline V gives CDR1 LNHDA, CDR2 SQIVND (reference sequence). CDR3 length: 12 residues. CDR3 loop: CASSSSGPEQFF. For the CDR3, the DNA is TGTGCCAGTAGTTCCTCTGGGCCTGAGCAGTTCTTC.

V and J are TRBV18 and TRBJ2-3; TRBD2 is a possible D gene (5 bases). Trimming shortened V by 3 bases and J by 0 bases, and 7 bases separated the two germline ends. Germline lookup yields CDR1 KGHSH and CDR2 LQKENI. This CDR3 is 14 amino acids long. DNA of the CDR3: TGTGCCAGCTCACCGGACTCGAGCACAGATACGCAGTATTTT. Translating it yields CASSPDSSTDTQYF.

The chain employs TRBV6-9 and TRBJ1-2; unclear D gene. CDR1 is MNHGY, CDR2 SVAAGI, per germline. Trimming took off 1 base at V and 14 bases at J, with 23 bases between the two ends. This CDR3 contains 15 residues. This CDR3 reads CASSYCEGPPTSGTF. The CDR3 DNA sequence: TGTGCCAGCAGTTATTGTGAAGGGCCCCCGACTTCGGGGACCTTC.

The rearrangement joins TRBV4-1 to TRBJ2-5; perhaps TRBD2 as D (6 bases). Per the germline V gene, CDR1 is MGHRA and CDR2 is YSYEKL. Trimming pared 5 bases from V and 9 bases from J, leaving 16 bases between. CDR3 length: 13 residues. The CDR3 sequence is CASSAQGRRAQYF. CDR3 DNA: TGCGCCAGCAGCGCGCAGGGCAGGAGGGCCCAGTACTTC.

The chain combines TRBV11-2 with TRBJ1-1, with D perhaps TRBD1 (6 bases). The V end lost 1 base, the J end lost 1 base, and 7 bases lay between the germline ends. The CDR3 runs 14 residues. Germline CDR1 reads SGHAT; CDR2 reads FQNNGV. The CDR3 is CASSLGGGNTEAFF. The CDR3 nucleotides are TGTGCCAGCAGCTTAGGAGGGGGGAACACTGAAGCTTTCTTT.

The chain couples TRBV18 to TRBJ2-5; maybe TRBD1 (5 bases). CDR1 is KGHSH and CDR2 is LQKENI in the germline V gene. The CDR3 loop spans 14 amino acids. Trimming left V 2 bases short and J 5 bases short, with 12 bases between. CDR3 sequence reads: CASSPGALRETQYF. The CDR3 DNA reads as TGTGCCAGCTCACCAGGGGCCCTTCGGGAGACCCAGTACTTC.

The rearrangement links TRBV7-2 to TRBJ2-1, with D maybe TRBD2 (6 bases). CDR1 SGHTA and CDR2 FQGNSA come from the germline V gene. CDR3 length: 17 residues. V lost 4 bases and J 3 bases, leaving 19 bases between the germline ends. The CDR3: CASSYPGGTPLYNEQFF. Written as DNA, the CDR3 is TGTGCCAGCAGCTACCCTGGGGGGACCCCCCTCTACAATGAGCAGTTCTTC.

This chain connects TRBV6-5 to TRBJ2-7; 11 bases fit TRBD1. The CDR3 length is 13 residues. With 6 bases clipped from V and 3 bases from J, the junction kept 1 base outside the gene matches. The V gene's germline CDR1 is MNHEY and CDR2 SVGAGI. The CDR3 here is CASRGTGGYEQYF. CDR3 coding DNA: TGTGCCAGCAGGGGGACAGGGGGCTACGAGCAGTACTTC.

The rearrangement joins TRBV12-5 to TRBJ2-5; the D gene is possibly TRBD2 (6 bases). The CDR3 length is 15 residues. CDR1 is LGHNT and CDR2 is FRNRAP in the germline V gene. Trimming stripped 0 bases from V and 5 bases from J, with 13 bases between. The CDR3: CASGLVPEGRETQYF. The CDR3, as DNA: TGTGCTAGTGGTTTGGTACCGGAGGGACGGGAGACCCAGTACTTC.

This chain connects TRBV11-2 to TRBJ2-1; TRBD2 matches 13 bases. This CDR3 is 15 amino acids long. V shed 6 bases and J 7 bases; nucleotides not matched to a gene: 6. Germline V gene data show CDR1 as SGHAT and CDR2 as FQNNGV. The CDR3: CASSSGTSGVNEQFF. Written as DNA, the CDR3 is TGTGCCAGCAGTTCCGGGACTAGCGGGGTTAATGAGCAGTTCTTC.

The chain combines TRBV2 with TRBJ1-3; TRBD1 aligns across 8 bases. This CDR3 has 15 residues. Per the germline V gene, CDR1 is SNHLY and CDR2 is FYNNEI. V shed 3 bases, J shed 2 bases, and the junction held 3 bases outside the gene matches. CDR3 DNA sequence: TGTGCCAGCAGTGACAGGGGGCTCGCTGGAAACACCATATATTTT. This encodes CASSDRGLAGNTIYF.

The chain is built from TRBV4-3 and TRBJ2-3, with a tentative D call TRBD1 (5 bases). Germline V CDR1 and CDR2: LGHNA, YSLEER. The CDR3 covers 13 residues. The germline V and J ends were trimmed by 0 bases and 4 bases, with 5 bases remaining between them. The CDR3, as DNA: TGCGCCAGCAGCCAAGAAGGGGCAGATACGCAGTATTTT. This codes for CASSQEGADTQYF.

Comments on this clone: A junction boundary mismatches the germline segment, possibly from a read error. V and J are TRBV5-6 and TRBJ2-7; TRBD2 agrees at 12 bases. Looked up from germline, CDR1 is SGHDT and CDR2 is YYEEEE. The CDR3 runs to 14 residues. CDR3 nucleotide sequence: TGTGCCAGCAGCTCCAACCCTACTAGCGGGAGGAAACACTTC. This encodes CASSSNPTSGRKHF.